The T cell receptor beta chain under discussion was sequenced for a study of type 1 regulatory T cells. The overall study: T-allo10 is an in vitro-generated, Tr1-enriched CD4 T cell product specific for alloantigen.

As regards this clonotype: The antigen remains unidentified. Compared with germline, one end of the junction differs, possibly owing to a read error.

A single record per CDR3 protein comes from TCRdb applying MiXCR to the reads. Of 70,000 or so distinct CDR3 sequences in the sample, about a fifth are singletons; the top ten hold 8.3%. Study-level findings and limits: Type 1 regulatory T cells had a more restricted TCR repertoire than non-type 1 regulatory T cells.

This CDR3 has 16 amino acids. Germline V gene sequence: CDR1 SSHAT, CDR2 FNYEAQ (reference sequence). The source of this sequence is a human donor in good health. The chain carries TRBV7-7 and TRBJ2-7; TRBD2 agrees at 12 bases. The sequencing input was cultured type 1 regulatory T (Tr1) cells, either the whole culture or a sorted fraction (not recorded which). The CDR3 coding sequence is TGTGCTAGCAGCTTATCCAGACTAGCGGGAGAAGGCGAGCAGTACTTC. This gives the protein CASSLSRLAGEGEQYF.